This T cell receptor beta chain was captured in a study of blood T cell repertoires in COVID-19. This clone was counted between two and nine times. This CDR3 spans 13 amino acids. In germline, CDR1 is SNHLY, CDR2 FYNNEI. J lost 4 bases, V lost 4 bases, and 2 bases had no gene match. Sequencing was performed with immunoSEQ multiplex PCR; in TCRdb, only in-frame clones are kept and a portion is missing. The sample carries under 60,000 clones, less than 85% recorded once. Material for sequencing was peripheral blood. The receptor's source is a human donor in a cohort sampled during active COVID-19. The V gene is TRBV2, the J gene TRBJ2-5; 8 nucleotides agree with TRBD2. CDR3 in DNA: TGTGCCAGCAGTGGTCGGGAGGGAGAGACCCAGTACTTC. Protein product: CASSGREGETQYF.